This T cell receptor (beta chain) is from a study of OX40 agonist ivuxolimab in advanced cancers. In germline, CDR1 is LNHDA, CDR2 SQIVND (reference sequence). Trimming stripped 10 bases from V and 4 bases from J, with 20 bases between. CDR3 length equals 14 residues. Using immunoSEQ multiplex PCR, the repertoire was profiled, and TCRdb retains in-frame clones only, with some absent. The repertoire consists of around 62,000 clones, with 86% occurring once and the leading ten covering roughly 1.1%. The starting material was CD4+ or CD8+ T cells sorted from blood, obtained in a trial of the OX40 agonist ivuxolimab. This chain joins TRBV19 and TRBJ2-7, with D perhaps matching TRBD2 (5 bases). The TCR originated in an adult with an advanced solid tumor such as melanoma, head and neck, liver or kidney cancer. The CDR3 spells CATSDVGITYEQYF. The CDR3 nucleotides are TGTGCCACCTCCGACGTCGGGATAACGTACGAGCAGTACTTC.